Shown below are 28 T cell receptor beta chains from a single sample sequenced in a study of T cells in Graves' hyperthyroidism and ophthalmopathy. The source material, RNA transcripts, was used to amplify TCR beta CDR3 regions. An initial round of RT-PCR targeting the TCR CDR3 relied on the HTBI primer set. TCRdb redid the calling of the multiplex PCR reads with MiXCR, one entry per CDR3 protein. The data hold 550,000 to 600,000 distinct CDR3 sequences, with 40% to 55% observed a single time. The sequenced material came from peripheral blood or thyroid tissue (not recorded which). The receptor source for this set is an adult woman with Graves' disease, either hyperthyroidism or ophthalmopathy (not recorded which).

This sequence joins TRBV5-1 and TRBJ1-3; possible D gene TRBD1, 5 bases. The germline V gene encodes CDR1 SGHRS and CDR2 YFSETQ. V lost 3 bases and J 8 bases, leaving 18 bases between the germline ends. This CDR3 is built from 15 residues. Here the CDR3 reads CASSSKTGGGDTIYF. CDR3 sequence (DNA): TGCGCCAGCAGCTCGAAAACCGGTGGGGGAGACACCATATATTTT.

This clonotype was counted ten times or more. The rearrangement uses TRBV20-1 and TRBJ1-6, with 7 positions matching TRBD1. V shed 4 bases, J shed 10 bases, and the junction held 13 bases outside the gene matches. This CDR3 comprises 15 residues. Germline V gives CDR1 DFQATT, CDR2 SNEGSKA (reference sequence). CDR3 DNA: TGCAGTGCTAAGGGGGCGGGCAGTCCCCAATCACCCCTCCACTTT. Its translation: CSAKGAGSPQSPLHF.

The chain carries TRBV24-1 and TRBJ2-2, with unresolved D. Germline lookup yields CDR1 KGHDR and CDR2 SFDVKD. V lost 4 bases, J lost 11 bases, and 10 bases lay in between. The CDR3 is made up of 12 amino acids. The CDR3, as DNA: TGTGCCACCAGTGACCCCCTGGGCGAGCTGTTTTTT. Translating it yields CATSDPLGELFF.

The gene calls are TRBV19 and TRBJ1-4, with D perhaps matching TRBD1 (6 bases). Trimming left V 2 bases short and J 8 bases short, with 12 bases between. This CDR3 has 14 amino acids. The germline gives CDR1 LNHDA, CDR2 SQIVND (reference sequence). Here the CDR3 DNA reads TGTGCCAGTAGTATACGGGGGCTAGGAGAAAAACTGTTTTTT. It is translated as CASSIRGLGEKLFF.

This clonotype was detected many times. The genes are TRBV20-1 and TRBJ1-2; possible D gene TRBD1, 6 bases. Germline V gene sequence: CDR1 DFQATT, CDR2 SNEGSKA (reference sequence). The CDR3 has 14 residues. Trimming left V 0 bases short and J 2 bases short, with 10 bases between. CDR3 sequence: CSARDLDRNYGYTF. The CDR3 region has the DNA TGCAGTGCTAGAGATCTCGACAGGAACTATGGCTACACCTTC.

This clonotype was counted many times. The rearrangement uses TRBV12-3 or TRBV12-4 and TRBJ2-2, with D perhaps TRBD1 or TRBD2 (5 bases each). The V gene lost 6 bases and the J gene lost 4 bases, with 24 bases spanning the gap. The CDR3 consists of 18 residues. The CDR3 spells CASSPTVRGDVTTGELFF. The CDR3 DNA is TGTGCCAGCAGCCCTACCGTCCGAGGGGACGTTACCACCGGGGAGCTGTTTTTT.

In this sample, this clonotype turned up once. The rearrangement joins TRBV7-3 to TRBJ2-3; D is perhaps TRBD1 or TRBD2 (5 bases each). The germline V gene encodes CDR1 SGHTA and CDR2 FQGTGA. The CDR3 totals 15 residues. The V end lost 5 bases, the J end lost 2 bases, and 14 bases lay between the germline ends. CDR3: CASSPTGHYTDTQYF. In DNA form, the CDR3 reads TGTGCCAGCAGCCCAACGGGGCATTACACAGATACGCAGTATTTT.

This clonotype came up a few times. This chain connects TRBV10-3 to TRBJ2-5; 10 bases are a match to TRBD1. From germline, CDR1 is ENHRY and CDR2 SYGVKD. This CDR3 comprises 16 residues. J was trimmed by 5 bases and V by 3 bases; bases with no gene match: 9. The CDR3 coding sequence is TGTGCCATCAGTGAACCGGGACAGGGGATGATGGAGACCCAGTACTTC. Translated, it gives CAISEPGQGMMETQYF.

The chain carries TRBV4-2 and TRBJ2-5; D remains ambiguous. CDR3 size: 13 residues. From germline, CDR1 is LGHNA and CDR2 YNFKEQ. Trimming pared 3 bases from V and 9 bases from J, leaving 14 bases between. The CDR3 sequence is CASSQADPMAQYF. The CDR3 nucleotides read TGTGCCAGCAGCCAGGCGGACCCCATGGCCCAGTACTTC.

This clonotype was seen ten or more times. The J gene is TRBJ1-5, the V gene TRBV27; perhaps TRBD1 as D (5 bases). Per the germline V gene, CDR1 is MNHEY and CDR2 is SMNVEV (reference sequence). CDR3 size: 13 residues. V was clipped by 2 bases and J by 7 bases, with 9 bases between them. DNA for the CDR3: TGTGCCAGCAGTTTAAAGTGGGGGCAGCCCCAGCATTTT. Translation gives CASSLKWGQPQHF.

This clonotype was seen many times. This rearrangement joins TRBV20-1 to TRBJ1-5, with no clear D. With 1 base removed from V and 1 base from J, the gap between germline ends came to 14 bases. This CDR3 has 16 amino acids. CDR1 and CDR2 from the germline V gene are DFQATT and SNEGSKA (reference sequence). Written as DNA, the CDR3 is TGCAGTGCTAGAGTTTGGGAAGCTGGGAGCAATCAGCCCCAGCATTTT. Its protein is CSARVWEAGSNQPQHF.

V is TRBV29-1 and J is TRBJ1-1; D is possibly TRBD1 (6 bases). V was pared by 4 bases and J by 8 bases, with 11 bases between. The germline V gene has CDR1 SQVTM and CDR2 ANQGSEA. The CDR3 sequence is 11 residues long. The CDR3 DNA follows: TGCAGCGTTGTGGGGGCGGAAGAAGCTTTCTTT. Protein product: CSVVGAEEAFF. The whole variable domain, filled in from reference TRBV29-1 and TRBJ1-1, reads SAVISQKPSRDICQRGTSLTIQCQVDSQVTMMFWYRQQPGQSLTLIATANQGSEATYESGFVIDKFPISRPNLTFSTLTVSNMSPEDSSIYLCSVVGAEEAFFGQGTRLTVV.

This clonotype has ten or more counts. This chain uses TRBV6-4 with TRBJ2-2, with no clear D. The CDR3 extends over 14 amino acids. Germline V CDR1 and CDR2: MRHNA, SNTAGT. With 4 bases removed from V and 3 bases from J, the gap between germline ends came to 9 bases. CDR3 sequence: CASSGSQDTGELFF. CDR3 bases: TGTGCCAGCAGTGGGTCTCAGGACACCGGGGAGCTGTTTTTT.

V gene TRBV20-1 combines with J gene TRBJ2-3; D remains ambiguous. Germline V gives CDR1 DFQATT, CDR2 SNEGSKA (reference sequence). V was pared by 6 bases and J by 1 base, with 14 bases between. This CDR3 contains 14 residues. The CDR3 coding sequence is TGCAGTGCCAGTGGCGGAGTGCGCACAGATACGCAGTATTTT. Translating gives CSASGGVRTDTQYF.

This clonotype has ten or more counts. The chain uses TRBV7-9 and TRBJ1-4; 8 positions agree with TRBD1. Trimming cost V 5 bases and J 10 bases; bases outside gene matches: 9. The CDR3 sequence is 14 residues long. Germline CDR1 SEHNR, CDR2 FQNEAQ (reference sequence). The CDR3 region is CASSPTGQGVKLFF. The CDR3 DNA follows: TGTGCCAGCAGCCCCACAGGACAGGGAGTAAAACTGTTTTTT.

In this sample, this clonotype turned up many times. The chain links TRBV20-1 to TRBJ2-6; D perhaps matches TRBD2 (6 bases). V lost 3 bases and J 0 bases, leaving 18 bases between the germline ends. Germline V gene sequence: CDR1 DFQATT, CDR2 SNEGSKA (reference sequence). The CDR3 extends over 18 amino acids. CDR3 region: CSARGWTSGSSGANVLTF. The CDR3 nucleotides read TGCAGTGCTAGGGGATGGACCAGCGGGTCCTCTGGGGCCAACGTCCTGACTTTC.

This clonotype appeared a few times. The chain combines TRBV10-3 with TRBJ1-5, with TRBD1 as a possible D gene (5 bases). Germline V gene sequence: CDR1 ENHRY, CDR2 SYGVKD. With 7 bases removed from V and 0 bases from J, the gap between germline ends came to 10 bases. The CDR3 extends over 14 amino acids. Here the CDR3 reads CAIKSTDSNQPQHF. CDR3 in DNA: TGTGCCATCAAATCGACAGATAGCAATCAGCCCCAGCATTTT.

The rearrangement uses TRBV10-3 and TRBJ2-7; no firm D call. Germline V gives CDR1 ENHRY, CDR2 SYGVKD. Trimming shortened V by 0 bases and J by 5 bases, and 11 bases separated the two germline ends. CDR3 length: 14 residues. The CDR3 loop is CAISESTSFHEQYF. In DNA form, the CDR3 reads TGTGCCATCAGTGAGTCGACCTCCTTTCACGAGCAGTACTTC.

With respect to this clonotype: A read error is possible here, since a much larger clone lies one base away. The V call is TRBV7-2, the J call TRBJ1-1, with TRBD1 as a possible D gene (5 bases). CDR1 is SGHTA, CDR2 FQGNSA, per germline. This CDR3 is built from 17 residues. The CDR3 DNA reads TGTGCCGGCAGCTTCCTCGTCGGGGGTAGGGTGAACACTGAAGCTTTCTTT. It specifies CAGSFLVGGRVNTEAFF. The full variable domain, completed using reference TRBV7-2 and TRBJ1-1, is GAGVSQSPSNKVTEKGKDVELRCDPISGHTALYWYRQSLGQGLEFLIYFQGNSAPDKSGLPSDRFSAERTGGSVSTLTIQRTQQEDSAVYLCAGSFLVGGRVNTEAFFGQGTRLTVV.

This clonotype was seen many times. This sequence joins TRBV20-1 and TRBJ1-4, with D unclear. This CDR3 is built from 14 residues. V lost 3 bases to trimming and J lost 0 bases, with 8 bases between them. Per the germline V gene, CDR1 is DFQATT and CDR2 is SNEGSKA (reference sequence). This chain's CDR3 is CSASWAATNEKLFF. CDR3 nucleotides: TGCAGTGCTAGTTGGGCGGCAACTAATGAAAAACTGTTTTTT.

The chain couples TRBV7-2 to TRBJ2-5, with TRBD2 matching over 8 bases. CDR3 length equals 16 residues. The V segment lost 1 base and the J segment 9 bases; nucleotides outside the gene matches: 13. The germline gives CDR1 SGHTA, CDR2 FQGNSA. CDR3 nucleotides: TGTGCCAGCAGCTTAGGTCGTAGCGGGACGCAAGCGGCCCAGTACTTC. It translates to CASSLGRSGTQAAQYF. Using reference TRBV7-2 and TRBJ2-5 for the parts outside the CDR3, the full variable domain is GAGVSQSPSNKVTEKGKDVELRCDPISGHTALYWYRQSLGQGLEFLIYFQGNSAPDKSGLPSDRFSAERTGGSVSTLTIQRTQQEDSAVYLCASSLGRSGTQAAQYFGPGTRLLVL.

CDR3 sequence (DNA): TGTGCCAGCAGTTACCCAGGGCTGTCTGGGGCCAACGTCCTGACTTTC. Translating it yields CASSYPGLSGANVLTF. This chain links TRBV28 with TRBJ2-6; perhaps TRBD1 as D (5 bases). The V end lost 4 bases, the J end lost 1 base, and 11 bases lay between the germline ends. CDR3 size: 16 residues. Germline V gene data show CDR1 as MDHEN and CDR2 as SYDVKM.

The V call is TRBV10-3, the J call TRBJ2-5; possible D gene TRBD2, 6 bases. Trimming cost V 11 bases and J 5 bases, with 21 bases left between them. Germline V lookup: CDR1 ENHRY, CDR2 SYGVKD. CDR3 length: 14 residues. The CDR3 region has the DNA TGTGCCGTCCAGGGAGCTGAGGCGGGGGAGACCCAGTACTTC. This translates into CAVQGAEAGETQYF.

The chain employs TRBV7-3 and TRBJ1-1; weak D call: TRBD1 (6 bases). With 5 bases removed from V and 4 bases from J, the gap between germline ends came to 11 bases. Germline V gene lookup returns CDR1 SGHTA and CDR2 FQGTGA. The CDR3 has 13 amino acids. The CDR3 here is CASSTEQGTEAFF. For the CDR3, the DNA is TGTGCCAGCAGCACCGAACAGGGCACTGAAGCTTTCTTT.

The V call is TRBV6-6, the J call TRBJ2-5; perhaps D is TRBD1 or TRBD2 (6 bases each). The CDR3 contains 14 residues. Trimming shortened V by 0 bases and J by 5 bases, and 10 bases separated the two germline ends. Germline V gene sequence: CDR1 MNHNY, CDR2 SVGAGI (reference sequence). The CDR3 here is CASSYSVGGETQYF. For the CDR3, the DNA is TGTGCCAGCAGTTACTCGGTCGGGGGCGAGACCCAGTACTTC.

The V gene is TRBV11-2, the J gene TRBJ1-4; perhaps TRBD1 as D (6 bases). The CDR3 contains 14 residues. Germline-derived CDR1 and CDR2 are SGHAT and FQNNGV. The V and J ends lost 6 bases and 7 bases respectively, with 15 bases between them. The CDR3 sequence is CASRSTGIGEKLFF. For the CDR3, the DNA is TGTGCCAGCAGATCAACAGGGATCGGTGAAAAACTGTTTTTT.

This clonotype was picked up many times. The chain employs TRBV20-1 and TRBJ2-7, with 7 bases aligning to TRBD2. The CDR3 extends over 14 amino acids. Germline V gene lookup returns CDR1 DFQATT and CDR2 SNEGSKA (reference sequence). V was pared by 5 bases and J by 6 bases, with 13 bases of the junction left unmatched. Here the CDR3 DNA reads TGCAGTGCTTATGGAGCGGGATCCAATTTCGAGCAGTACTTC. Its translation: CSAYGAGSNFEQYF.

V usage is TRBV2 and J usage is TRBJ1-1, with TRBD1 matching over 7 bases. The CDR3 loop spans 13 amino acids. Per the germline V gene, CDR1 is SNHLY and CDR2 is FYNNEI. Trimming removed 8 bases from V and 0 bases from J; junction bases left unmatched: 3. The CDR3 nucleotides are TGTGCCAGCGGACAGGAGGTGAACACTGAAGCTTTCTTT. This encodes CASGQEVNTEAFF.